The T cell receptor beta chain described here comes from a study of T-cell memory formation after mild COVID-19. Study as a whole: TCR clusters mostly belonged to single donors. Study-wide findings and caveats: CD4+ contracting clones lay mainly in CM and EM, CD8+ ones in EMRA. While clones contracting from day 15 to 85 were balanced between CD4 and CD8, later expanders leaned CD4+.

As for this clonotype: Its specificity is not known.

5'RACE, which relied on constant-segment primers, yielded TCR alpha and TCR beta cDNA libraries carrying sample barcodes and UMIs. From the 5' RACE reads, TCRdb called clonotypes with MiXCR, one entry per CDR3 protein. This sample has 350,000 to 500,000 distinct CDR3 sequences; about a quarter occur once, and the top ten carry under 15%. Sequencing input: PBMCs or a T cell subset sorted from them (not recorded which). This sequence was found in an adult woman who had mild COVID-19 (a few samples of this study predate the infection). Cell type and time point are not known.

The DNA for the CDR3 is TGCGCCAGCAGCCAAGATAAAGGACAGGGGGAGGCCGGGGCCAACGTCCTGACTTTC. This translates into CASSQDKGQGEAGANVLTF. The V and J genes are TRBV4-3 and TRBJ2-6, with 10 bases fitting TRBD1. J lost 4 bases, V lost 0 bases, and 9 bases had no gene match. Germline CDR1 and CDR2: LGHNA and YSLEER. The CDR3 is 19 amino acids.